The present TCR beta chain was sequenced within a study of CD8 T cells in Susac syndrome. Study-wide results and limits: A relatively small number of individuals underwent TCR sequencing and HLA analysis.

In regard to this clonotype: What it recognizes is unknown.

Negative magnetic isolation gave CD8+ and CD4+ cells; FACS enriched CD8+ TEMRA. The RNA input was roughly 0.5 to 1 ug, and it was reverse transcribed with random hexamers. TCRdb recomputed calls from the immunoSEQ multiplex PCR reads with MiXCR, one row per CDR3 protein. The top ten hold approximately 0.073% of the sample, which has about 150,000 distinct CDR3 sequences, about 90% seen once. The germline V gene has CDR1 SGHTA and CDR2 FQGNSA. There are 14 residues in the CDR3. V lost 3 bases and J lost 5; bases outside the gene matches: 4. The J gene is TRBJ2-5, the V gene TRBV7-2, with 9 bases that match TRBD2. The specimen sequenced was CD4+ T cells from PBMCs. The sequence came from a human donor in good health. CDR3 residues: CASSFGGGDETQYF. The CDR3 region has the DNA TGTGCCAGCAGCTTTGGCGGGGGGGACGAGACCCAGTACTTC.